The entry below describes one T cell receptor (beta chain). Original methodology: Reference gene primer amplification in the assay estimated nucleated cell counts. Sequencing was performed with immunoSEQ multiplex PCR; in TCRdb, only in-frame clones are kept and a portion is missing. V, J and clone size derive from that table, while D and trimming were established from the DNA sequence. The sample consists of a few hundred thousand clones, about nine tenths of them appearing once. This sample was taken from a study of blood T cell repertoires in COVID-19. Study in general: COVID-19 samples collected from the United States, Italy and Spain covered acute and convalescent phases. T cells, B-cell-depleted T cells, or PBMCs supplied cDNA or gDNA.

Germline loops: CDR1 SGHDT, CDR2 YYEEEE. With 4 bases removed from V and 1 base from J, the gap between germline ends came to 15 bases. The CDR3 totals 16 residues. The sample comprised peripheral blood. The rearrangement uses TRBV5-6 and TRBJ2-4, with D maybe TRBD1 (6 bases). This clonotype originated in a woman between 45 and 65 years old with COVID-19, enrolled during active disease. The CDR3 reads CASSPYRESAKNIQYF. In DNA, the CDR3 is TGTGCCAGCAGCCCCTACAGGGAATCGGCCAAAAACATTCAGTACTTC.